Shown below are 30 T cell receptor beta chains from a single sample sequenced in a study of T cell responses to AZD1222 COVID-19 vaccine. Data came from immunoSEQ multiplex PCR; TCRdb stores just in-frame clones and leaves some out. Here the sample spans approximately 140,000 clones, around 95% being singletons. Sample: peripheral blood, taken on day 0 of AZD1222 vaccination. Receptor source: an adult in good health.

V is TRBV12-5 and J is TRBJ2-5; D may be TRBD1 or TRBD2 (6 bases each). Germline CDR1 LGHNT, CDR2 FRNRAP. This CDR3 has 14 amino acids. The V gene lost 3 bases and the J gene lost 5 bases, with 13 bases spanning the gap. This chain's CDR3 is CASGFGGPRETQYF. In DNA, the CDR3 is TGTGCTAGTGGTTTTGGGGGGCCCCGGGAGACCCAGTACTTC.

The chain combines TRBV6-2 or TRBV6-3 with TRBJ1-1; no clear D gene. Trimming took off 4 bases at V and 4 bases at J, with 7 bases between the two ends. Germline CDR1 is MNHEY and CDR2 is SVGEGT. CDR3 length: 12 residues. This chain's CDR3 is CASSWTGTEAFF. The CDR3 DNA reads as TGTGCCAGCAGTTGGACCGGCACTGAAGCTTTCTTT.

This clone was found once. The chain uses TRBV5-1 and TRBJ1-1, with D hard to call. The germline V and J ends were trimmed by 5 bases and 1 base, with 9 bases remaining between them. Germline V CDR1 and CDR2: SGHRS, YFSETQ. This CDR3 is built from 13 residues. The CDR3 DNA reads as TGCGCCAGCAGTTGGGTACCGAACACTGAAGCTTTCTTT. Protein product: CASSWVPNTEAFF.

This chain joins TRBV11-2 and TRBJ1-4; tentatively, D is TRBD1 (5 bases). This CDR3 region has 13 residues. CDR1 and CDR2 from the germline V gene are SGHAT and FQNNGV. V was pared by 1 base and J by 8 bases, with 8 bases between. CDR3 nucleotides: TGTGCCAGCAGCTTAGGGTGGGGGGAAAAACTGTTTTTT. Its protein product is CASSLGWGEKLFF.

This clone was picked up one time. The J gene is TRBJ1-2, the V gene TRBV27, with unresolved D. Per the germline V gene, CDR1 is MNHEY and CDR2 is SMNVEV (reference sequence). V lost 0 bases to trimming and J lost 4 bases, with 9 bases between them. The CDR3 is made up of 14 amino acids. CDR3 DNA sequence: TGTGCCAGCAGTTTATCGCAGAGTATCTATGGCTACACCTTC. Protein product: CASSLSQSIYGYTF.

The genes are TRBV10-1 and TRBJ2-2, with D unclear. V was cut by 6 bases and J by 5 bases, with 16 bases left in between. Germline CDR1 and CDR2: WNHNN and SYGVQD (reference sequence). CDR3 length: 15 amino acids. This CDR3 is CASSTYQSRTGELFF. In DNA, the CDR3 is TGCGCCAGCAGCACCTATCAAAGCCGGACCGGGGAGCTGTTTTTT.

The CDR3 loop is CASSLLSANYGYTF. The CDR3 coding sequence is TGTGCCAGCAGCTTGTTATCAGCTAACTATGGCTACACCTTC. The V gene is TRBV5-6, the J gene TRBJ1-2; D gene ambiguous. The CDR3 covers 14 residues. The V gene lost 1 base and the J gene lost 0 bases, with 7 bases spanning the gap. Germline V CDR1 and CDR2: SGHDT, YYEEEE.

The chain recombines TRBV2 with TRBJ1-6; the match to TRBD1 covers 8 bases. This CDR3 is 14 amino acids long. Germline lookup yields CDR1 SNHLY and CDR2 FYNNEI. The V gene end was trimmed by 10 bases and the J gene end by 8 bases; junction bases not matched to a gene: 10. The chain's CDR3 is CAKRFGDRYSPLHF. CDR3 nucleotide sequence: TGTGCCAAGCGTTTCGGGGACAGGTATTCACCCCTCCACTTT. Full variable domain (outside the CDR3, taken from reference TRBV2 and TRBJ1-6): EPEVTQTPSHQVTQMGQEVILRCVPISNHLYFYWYRQILGQKVEFLVSFYNNEISEKSEIFDDQFSVERPDGSNFTLKIRSTKLEDSAMYFCAKRFGDRYSPLHFGNGTRLTVT.

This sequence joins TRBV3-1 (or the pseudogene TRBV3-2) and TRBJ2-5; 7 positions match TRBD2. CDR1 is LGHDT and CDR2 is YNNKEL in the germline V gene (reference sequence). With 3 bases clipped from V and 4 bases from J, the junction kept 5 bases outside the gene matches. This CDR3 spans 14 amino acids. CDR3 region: CASSHSGRGETQYF. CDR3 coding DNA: TGTGCCAGCAGCCACTCTGGGAGGGGAGAGACCCAGTACTTC.

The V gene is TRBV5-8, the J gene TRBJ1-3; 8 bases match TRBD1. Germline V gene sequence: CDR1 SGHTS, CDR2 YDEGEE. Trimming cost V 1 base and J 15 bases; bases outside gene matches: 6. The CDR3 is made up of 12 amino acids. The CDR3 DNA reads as TGTGCCAGCAGCTTGAGTCCGGGACAGGAATATTTT. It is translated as CASSLSPGQEYF.

The CDR3 sequence: CASSLVRLAGRGSDTQYF. CDR3 DNA: TGTGCCAGCAGCTTAGTACGACTAGCGGGGAGGGGCTCAGATACGCAGTATTTT. This rearrangement joins TRBV7-8 to TRBJ2-3; 11 bases fit TRBD2. With 1 base clipped from V and 4 bases from J, the junction kept 10 bases outside the gene matches. The CDR3 contains 18 residues. Germline V gene sequence: CDR1 SGHVS, CDR2 FQNEAQ.

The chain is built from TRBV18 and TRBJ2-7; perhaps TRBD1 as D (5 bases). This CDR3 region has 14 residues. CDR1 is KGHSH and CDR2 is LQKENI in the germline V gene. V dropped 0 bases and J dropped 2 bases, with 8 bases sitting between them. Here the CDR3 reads CASSPPDSPYEQYV. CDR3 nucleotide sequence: TGTGCCAGCTCACCACCCGACAGTCCCTACGAGCAGTACGTC.

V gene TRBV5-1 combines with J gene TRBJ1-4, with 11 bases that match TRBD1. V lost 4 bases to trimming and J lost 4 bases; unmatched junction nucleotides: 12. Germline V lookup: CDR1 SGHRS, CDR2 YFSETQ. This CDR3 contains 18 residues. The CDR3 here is CASSPSGQGAPYNEKLFF. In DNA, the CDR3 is TGCGCCAGCAGCCCCAGTGGACAGGGGGCCCCCTATAATGAAAAACTGTTTTTT.

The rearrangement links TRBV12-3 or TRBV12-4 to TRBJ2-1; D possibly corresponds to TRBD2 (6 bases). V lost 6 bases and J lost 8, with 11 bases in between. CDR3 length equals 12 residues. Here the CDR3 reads CASREGSYEQFF. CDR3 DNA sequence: TGTGCCAGCAGGGAGGGGAGCTATGAGCAGTTCTTC.

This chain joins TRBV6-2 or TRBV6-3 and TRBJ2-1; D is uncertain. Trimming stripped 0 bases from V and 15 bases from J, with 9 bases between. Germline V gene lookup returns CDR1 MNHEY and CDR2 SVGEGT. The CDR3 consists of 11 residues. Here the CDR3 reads CASSYSLVRFF. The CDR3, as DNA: TGTGCCAGCAGTTACTCTTTAGTTCGGTTCTTC.

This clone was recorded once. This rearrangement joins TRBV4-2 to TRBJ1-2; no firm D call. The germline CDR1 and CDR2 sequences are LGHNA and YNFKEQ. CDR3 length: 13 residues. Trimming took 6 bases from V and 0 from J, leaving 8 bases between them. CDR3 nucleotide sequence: TGTGCCAGCAGGGGAGAGCCTAACTATGGCTACACCTTC. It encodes CASRGEPNYGYTF.

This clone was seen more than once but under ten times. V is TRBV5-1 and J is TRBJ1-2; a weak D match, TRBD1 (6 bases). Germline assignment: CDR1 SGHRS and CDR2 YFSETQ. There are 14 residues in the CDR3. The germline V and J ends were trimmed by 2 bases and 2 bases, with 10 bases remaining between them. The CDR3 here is CASSLSTGNYGYTF. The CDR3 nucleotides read TGCGCCAGCAGCTTATCGACAGGCAACTATGGCTACACCTTC. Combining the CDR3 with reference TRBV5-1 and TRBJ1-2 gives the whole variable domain KAGVTQTPRYLIKTRGQQVTLSCSPISGHRSVSWYQQTPGQGLQFLFEYFSETQRNKGNFPGRFSGRQFSNSRSEMNVSTLELGDSALYLCASSLSTGNYGYTFGSGTRLTVV.

CDR3 loop: CASSTSGQPTGNTIYF. CDR3 DNA sequence: TGTGCCAGCAGCACCTCGGGACAACCTACTGGAAACACCATATATTTT. The chain combines TRBV9 with TRBJ1-3, with D tentatively TRBD1 (6 bases). The germline V gene encodes CDR1 SGDLS and CDR2 YYNGEE. V gave up 4 bases and J gave up 2 bases, with 16 bases separating them. The CDR3 totals 16 residues. Using reference TRBV9 and TRBJ1-3 for the parts outside the CDR3, the full variable domain is DSGVTQTPKHLITATGQRVTLRCSPRSGDLSVYWYQQSLDQGLQFLIQYYNGEERAKGNILERFSAQQFPDLHSELNLSSLELGDSALYFCASSTSGQPTGNTIYFGEGSWLTVV.

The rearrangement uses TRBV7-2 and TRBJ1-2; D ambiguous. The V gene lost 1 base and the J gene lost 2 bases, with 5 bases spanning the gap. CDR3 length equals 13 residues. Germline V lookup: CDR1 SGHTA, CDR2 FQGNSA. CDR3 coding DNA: TGTGCCAGCAGCTTAGGGCGGAACTATGGCTACACCTTC. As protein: CASSLGRNYGYTF.

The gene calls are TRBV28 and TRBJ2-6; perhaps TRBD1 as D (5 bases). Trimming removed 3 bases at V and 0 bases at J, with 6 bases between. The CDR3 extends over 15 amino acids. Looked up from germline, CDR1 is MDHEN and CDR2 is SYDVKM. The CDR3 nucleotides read TGTGCCAGCAGTTTTCAGGGCTCTGGGGCCAACGTCCTGACTTTC. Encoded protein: CASSFQGSGANVLTF.

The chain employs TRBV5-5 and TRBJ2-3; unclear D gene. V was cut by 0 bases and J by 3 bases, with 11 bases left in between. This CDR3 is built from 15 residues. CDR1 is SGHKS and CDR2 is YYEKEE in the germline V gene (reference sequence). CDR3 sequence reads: CASSLGGALTDTQYF. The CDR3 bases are TGTGCCAGCAGCTTGGGCGGCGCGCTAACAGATACGCAGTATTTT.

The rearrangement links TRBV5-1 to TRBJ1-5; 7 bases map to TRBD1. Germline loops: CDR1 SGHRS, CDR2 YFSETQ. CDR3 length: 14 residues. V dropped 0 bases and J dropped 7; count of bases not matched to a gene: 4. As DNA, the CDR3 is TGCGCCAGCAGCTTGGTGCCAGGGGGACAGCCCCAGCATTTT. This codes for CASSLVPGGQPQHF.

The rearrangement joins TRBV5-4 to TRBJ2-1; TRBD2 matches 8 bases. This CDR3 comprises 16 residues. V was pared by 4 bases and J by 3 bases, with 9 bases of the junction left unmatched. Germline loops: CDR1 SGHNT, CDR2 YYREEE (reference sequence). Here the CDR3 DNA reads TGTGCCAGCAGCATTGCACCGGGGGGGAACTACAATGAGCAGTTCTTC. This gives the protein CASSIAPGGNYNEQFF.

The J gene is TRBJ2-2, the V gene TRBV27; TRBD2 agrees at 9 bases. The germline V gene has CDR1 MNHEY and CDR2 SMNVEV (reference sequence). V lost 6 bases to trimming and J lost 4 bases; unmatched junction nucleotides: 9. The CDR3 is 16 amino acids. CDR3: CASSLSGGRGTGELFF. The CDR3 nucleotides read TGTGCCAGCAGCCTCAGCGGGGGGCGAGGCACCGGGGAGCTGTTTTTT.

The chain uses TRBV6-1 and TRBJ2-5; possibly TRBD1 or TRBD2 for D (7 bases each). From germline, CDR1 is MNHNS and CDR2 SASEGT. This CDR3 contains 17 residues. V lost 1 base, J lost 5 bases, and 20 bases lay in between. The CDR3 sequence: CASSEELLGGGYETQYF. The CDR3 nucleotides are TGTGCCAGCAGTGAAGAGTTGTTGGGAGGGGGCTATGAGACCCAGTACTTC.

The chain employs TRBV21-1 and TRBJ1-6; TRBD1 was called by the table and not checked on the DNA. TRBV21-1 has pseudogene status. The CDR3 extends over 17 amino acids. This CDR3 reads CASSTQTGSSYNSPLHF. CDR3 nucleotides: TGTGCCAGCAGCACCCAGACAGGGAGCTCCTATAATTCACCCCTCCACTTT.

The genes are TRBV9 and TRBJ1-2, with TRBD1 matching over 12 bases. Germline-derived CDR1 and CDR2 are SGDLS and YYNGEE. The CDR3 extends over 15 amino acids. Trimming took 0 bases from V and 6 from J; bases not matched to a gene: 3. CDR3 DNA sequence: TGTGCCAGCAGCGTAGTGGGGACAGGGGGCAATGGCTACACCTTC. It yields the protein CASSVVGTGGNGYTF. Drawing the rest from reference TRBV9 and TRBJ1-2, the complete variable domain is DSGVTQTPKHLITATGQRVTLRCSPRSGDLSVYWYQQSLDQGLQFLIQYYNGEERAKGNILERFSAQQFPDLHSELNLSSLELGDSALYFCASSVVGTGGNGYTFGSGTRLTVV.

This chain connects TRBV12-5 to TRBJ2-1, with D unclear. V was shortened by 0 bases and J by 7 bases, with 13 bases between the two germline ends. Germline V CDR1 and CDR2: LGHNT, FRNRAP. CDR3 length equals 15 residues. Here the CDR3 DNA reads TGTGCTAGTGGTTTGGTACCAAATCTCGAGAATGAGCAGTTCTTC. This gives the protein CASGLVPNLENEQFF.

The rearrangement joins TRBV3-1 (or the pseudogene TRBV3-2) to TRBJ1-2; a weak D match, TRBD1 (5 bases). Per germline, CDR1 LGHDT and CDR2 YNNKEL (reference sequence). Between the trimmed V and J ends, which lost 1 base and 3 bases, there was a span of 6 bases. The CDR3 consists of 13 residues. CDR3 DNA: TGTGCCAGCAGCCAAGTGACAGACTATGGCTACACCTTC. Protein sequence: CASSQVTDYGYTF.

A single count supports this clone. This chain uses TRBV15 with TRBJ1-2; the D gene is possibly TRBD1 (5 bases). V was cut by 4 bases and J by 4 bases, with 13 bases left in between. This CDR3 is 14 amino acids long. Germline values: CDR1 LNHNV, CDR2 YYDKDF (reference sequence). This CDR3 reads CATSTAGTVYGYTF. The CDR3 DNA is TGTGCCACCAGCACCGCCGGGACGGTCTATGGCTACACCTTC.